What follows are 14 T cell receptor beta chains derived from one specimen sequenced in a study of OX40 agonist ivuxolimab in advanced cancers. Profiled with immunoSEQ multiplex PCR; TCRdb holds only in-frame clones, not every one. Among around 77,000 clones listed, around 94% were seen once. The source was CD4+ or CD8+ T cells sorted from blood, collected in a trial of the OX40 agonist ivuxolimab. The receptors were gathered from an adult with an advanced solid tumor such as melanoma, head and neck, liver or kidney cancer.

The chain couples TRBV6-6 to TRBJ2-7, with 7 bases that match TRBD1. V was pared by 0 bases and J by 3 bases, with 5 bases of the junction left unmatched. The CDR3 is made up of 15 amino acids. Germline CDR1 MNHNY, CDR2 SVGAGI (reference sequence). DNA for the CDR3: TGTGCCAGCAGTTACTCCCCACAGGGGCTCTACGAGCAGTACTTC. Its protein is CASSYSPQGLYEQYF.

The V gene is TRBV5-5, the J gene TRBJ2-7, with a possible D match to TRBD2 (5 bases). The ends were cut back, 0 bases at V and 0 bases at J, with 10 bases in the middle. CDR1 and CDR2 (germline): SGHKS, YYEKEE (reference sequence). The CDR3 length is 15 residues. The CDR3 region is CASSLGGSLSYEQYF. CDR3 nucleotide sequence: TGTGCCAGCAGCTTGGGTGGGAGCCTCTCCTACGAGCAGTACTTC.

This clone has more than one count but fewer than ten. CDR3 loop: CASRYRGYEQYF. The CDR3 bases are TGTGCCAGCAGATACAGGGGGTACGAGCAGTACTTC. J is TRBJ2-7 and V is TRBV28; 8 bases align to TRBD1. V lost 6 bases, J lost 4 bases, and 2 bases stayed unmatched. Germline V gives CDR1 MDHEN, CDR2 SYDVKM. The CDR3 has 12 residues.

J is TRBJ2-7 and V is TRBV4-2; 8 nucleotides agree with TRBD2. Germline trimming cut 0 bases from V and 2 bases from J; bases unmatched to any gene: 3. This CDR3 region has 15 residues. Germline-derived CDR1 and CDR2 are LGHNA and YNFKEQ. The CDR3 reads CASSQDHGRAYEQYF. CDR3 DNA: TGTGCCAGCAGCCAAGATCACGGGAGGGCCTACGAGCAGTACTTC.

This clone was seen just once. The genes are TRBV6-5 and TRBJ2-7; D is perhaps TRBD1 or TRBD2 (5 bases each). Germline V gives CDR1 MNHEY, CDR2 SVGAGI. The V gene lost 6 bases and the J gene lost 1 base, with 10 bases spanning the gap. The CDR3 runs 13 residues. CDR3: CASSRDGSYEQYF. The CDR3 DNA sequence: TGTGCCAGCAGCCGGGACGGTTCCTACGAGCAGTACTTC.

The chain links TRBV7-6 to TRBJ2-3, with a tentative D call TRBD1 (5 bases). Looked up from germline, CDR1 is SGHVS and CDR2 is FNYEAQ. CDR3 length: 15 residues. With 3 bases removed from V and 1 base from J, the gap between germline ends came to 11 bases. CDR3 sequence (DNA): TGTGCCAGCAGCTTGCAGGGCCGGGGCACAGATACGCAGTATTTT. Its protein is CASSLQGRGTDTQYF.

The J gene is TRBJ2-3, the V gene TRBV21-1; the table's D call TRBD2 went unverified against the DNA. TRBV21-1 is tagged as a pseudogene. There are 20 residues in the CDR3. The CDR3 protein is CASSITGTSATPNGADTQYF. Written as DNA, the CDR3 is TGTGCCAGCAGCATTACCGGGACTAGCGCGACACCCAACGGGGCAGATACGCAGTATTTT.

The chain combines TRBV18 with TRBJ2-3, with 11 bases fitting TRBD2. The CDR3 is 15 amino acids. CDR1 KGHSH and CDR2 LQKENI come from the germline V gene. The ends lost 2 bases at V and 8 bases at J; junction bases unmatched: 6. CDR3 sequence: CASSPGTSGIGTQYF. In nucleotides, the CDR3 is TGTGCCAGCTCACCAGGGACTAGCGGTATCGGTACGCAGTATTTT.

The chain is built from TRBV5-1 and TRBJ2-5, with D maybe TRBD2 (6 bases). This CDR3 comprises 15 residues. The V end was cut by 0 bases, the J end by 5 bases, with 14 bases between. In germline, CDR1 is SGHRS, CDR2 YFSETQ. CDR3 residues: CASSLVGFGGETQYF. CDR3 DNA sequence: TGCGCCAGCAGCTTGGTGGGCTTCGGGGGTGAGACCCAGTACTTC.

This chain connects TRBV7-9 to TRBJ2-5; 9 nucleotides match TRBD2. With V trimmed by 3 bases and J by 4 bases, 3 bases remained unmatched. This CDR3 is 14 amino acids long. Germline values: CDR1 SEHNR, CDR2 FQNEAQ (reference sequence). The CDR3 loop is CASSFAGGPETQYF. The CDR3 DNA is TGTGCCAGCAGCTTTGCGGGAGGGCCAGAGACCCAGTACTTC.

A single count supports this clone. The chain has TRBV28 and TRBJ2-7, with 7 nucleotides matching TRBD2. The V segment lost 11 bases and the J segment 3 bases; nucleotides outside the gene matches: 7. CDR1 is MDHEN and CDR2 is SYDVKM in the germline V gene. The CDR3 is made up of 12 amino acids. The CDR3: CALGGRSYEQYF. The CDR3 nucleotides read TGTGCCCTCGGGGGGAGAAGCTACGAGCAGTACTTC.

This clone was recorded only once. The rearrangement links TRBV19 to TRBJ1-5; D unresolved. This CDR3 is built from 16 residues. Germline assignment: CDR1 LNHDA and CDR2 SQIVND (reference sequence). V gave up 3 bases and J gave up 3 bases, with 15 bases separating them. CDR3 protein: CASSMFGQSYNQPQHF. In DNA form, the CDR3 reads TGTGCCAGTAGTATGTTCGGGCAGTCATACAATCAGCCCCAGCATTTT.

V gene TRBV6-6 combines with J gene TRBJ1-2; D unresolved. Germline assignment: CDR1 MNHNY and CDR2 SVGAGI (reference sequence). This CDR3 region has 13 residues. The ends were cut back, 8 bases at V and 4 bases at J, with 14 bases in the middle. CDR3 protein: CASLQRPSYGYTF. The CDR3 nucleotides are TGTGCCAGCCTACAGCGCCCCTCCTATGGCTACACCTTC.

The CDR3 loop is CASRSSTGFPRETQYF. CDR3 sequence (DNA): TGTGCCAGCAGGTCCTCCACAGGGTTCCCGAGGGAGACCCAGTACTTC. This chain joins TRBV5-5 and TRBJ2-5, with TRBD1 as a possible D gene (6 bases). Trimming removed 5 bases from V and 5 bases from J, with 22 bases in between. The germline V gene has CDR1 SGHKS and CDR2 YYEKEE (reference sequence). This CDR3 spans 16 amino acids.